The rows below give T cell receptor beta chains drawn from one sample of a study of T cells in localized non-small cell lung cancer. Some clones are missing from TCRdb's copy, which holds only in-frame ones; the method was immunoSEQ multiplex PCR. The sample yields around 26,000 clones, roughly 80% seen once. The source material was peripheral blood, sampled before any cancer treatment. Receptors were obtained from a man aged 35 to 70 with stage III squamous cell lung carcinoma. Both conserved end residues are part of each CDR3. A D gene is named only where the DNA matches it firmly. Only part of the rows carry a size: once, few, many, or a class if the clone is expanded.

clone size: .; D gene: .; J gene: TRBJ1-5; V gene: TRBV5-8; CDR3 DNA: TGTGCCAGCAGCTTGGGCGGGGTATGGCAGCCCCAGCATTTT; CDR3 protein: CASSLGGVWQPQHF
clone size: .; D gene: .; J gene: TRBJ1-1; V gene: TRBV30; CDR3 DNA: TGTGCCTGCCAGGGCTTCACTGAAGCTTTCTTT; CDR3 protein: CACQGFTEAFF
clone size: .; D gene: .; J gene: TRBJ1-1; V gene: TRBV10-1; CDR3 DNA: TGCGCCAGCAGTGAAGGTATCCTTGCGAACACTGAAGCTTTCTTT; CDR3 protein: CASSEGILANTEAFF
clone size: .; D gene: TRBD2; J gene: TRBJ2-3; V gene: TRBV27; CDR3 DNA: TGTGCCACGCGGGGGACTAGCACAGATACGCAGTATTTT; CDR3 protein: CATRGTSTDTQYF
clone size: .; D gene: .; J gene: TRBJ1-5; V gene: TRBV7-8; CDR3 DNA: TGTGCCAGCAGCCTCCAAGGATTTAGCAATCAGCCCCAGCATTTT; CDR3 protein: CASSLQGFSNQPQHF
clone size: .; D gene: .; J gene: TRBJ2-5; V gene: TRBV5-5; CDR3 DNA: TGTGCCAGCAGCTTGGGGTCAGTACAAGAGACCCAGTACTTC; CDR3 protein: CASSLGSVQETQYF
clone size: .; D gene: .; J gene: TRBJ2-2; V gene: TRBV11-2; CDR3 DNA: TGTGCCAGCAGCTTAAACCTCGAAAACCTGTTTTTT; CDR3 protein: CASSLNLENLFF
clone size: .; D gene: .; J gene: TRBJ1-5; V gene: TRBV5-5; CDR3 DNA: TGTGCCAGCAGTAGGGGGGGGCCCAATCAGCCCCAGCATTTT; CDR3 protein: CASSRGGPNQPQHF
clone size: .; D gene: TRBD1; J gene: TRBJ2-7; V gene: TRBV6-1; CDR3 DNA: TGTGCCAGCAGTAGCCGGGACAGGGGGCTGTACGAGCAGTACTTC; CDR3 protein: CASSSRDRGLYEQYF
clone size: once; D gene: TRBD1; J gene: TRBJ2-3; V gene: TRBV7-8; CDR3 DNA: TGTGCCAGCAGCATTACAGGGGATCGCACAGATACGCAGTATTTT; CDR3 protein: CASSITGDRTDTQYF
clone size: .; D gene: .; J gene: TRBJ2-5; V gene: TRBV7-2; CDR3 DNA: TGTGCCAGCAGCTTAGCCGCGGGGTATCAAGAGACCCAGTACTTC; CDR3 protein: CASSLAAGYQETQYF
clone size: .; D gene: .; J gene: TRBJ2-7; V gene: TRBV5-4; CDR3 DNA: TGTGCCAGCAGCTCCGGGAGCTCCTACGAGCAGTACTTC; CDR3 protein: CASSSGSSYEQYF
clone size: .; D gene: .; J gene: TRBJ1-2; V gene: TRBV18; CDR3 DNA: TGTGCCAGCTCTCGCGGACAGATCCCTGGCTACACCTTC; CDR3 protein: CASSRGQIPGYTF
clone size: .; D gene: .; J gene: TRBJ2-5; V gene: TRBV9; CDR3 DNA: TGTGCCAGCAGCGTGGCGGTCCAAGAGACCCAGTACTTC; CDR3 protein: CASSVAVQETQYF
clone size: once; D gene: .; J gene: TRBJ1-5; V gene: TRBV28; CDR3 DNA: TGTGCCAGCACCTCCCTCCCGGGACCCAAGGCGGGCAATCAGCCCCAGCATTTT; CDR3 protein: CASTSLPGPKAGNQPQHF
clone size: .; D gene: TRBD2; J gene: TRBJ2-1; V gene: TRBV27; CDR3 DNA: TGTGCCAGCAGCCGCGTCCCGGGACTAGCGGACAATGAGCAGTTCTTC; CDR3 protein: CASSRVPGLADNEQFF